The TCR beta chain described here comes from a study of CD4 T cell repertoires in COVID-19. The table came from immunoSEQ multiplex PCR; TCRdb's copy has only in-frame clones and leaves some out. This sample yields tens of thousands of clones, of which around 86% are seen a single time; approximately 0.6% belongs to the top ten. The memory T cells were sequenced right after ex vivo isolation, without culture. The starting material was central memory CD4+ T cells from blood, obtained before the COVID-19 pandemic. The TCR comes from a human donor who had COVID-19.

The CDR3 is CASSLDMARNYGYTF. The CDR3 nucleotides are TGTGCCAGCAGCTTAGATATGGCGAGGAACTATGGCTACACCTTC. The gene calls are TRBV11-2 and TRBJ1-2; D gene ambiguous. The CDR3 length is 15 residues. Between the trimmed V and J ends, which lost 0 bases and 2 bases, there was a span of 10 bases. Germline CDR1 reads SGHAT; CDR2 reads FQNNGV.